Listed below are T cell receptor beta chains from one sample, sequenced in a study of blood T cells in healthy people across ages. TCRdb re-analysed the 5' RACE reads in MiXCR, keeping a single row per CDR3 protein. The table lists 660,000 or so distinct CDR3 sequences, roughly 53% of them singletons. Material for sequencing was blood. All receptors come from a man between 60 and 75 years old in good health. Both conserved end residues are part of each CDR3. The order of the fields is V gene, D gene, J gene, clone size, CDR3 protein, CDR3 DNA. D genes are given only for firm matches. The size of a clone is reported for some rows only, either as once, few or many, or as a class for expanded clones.

>TRBV18|-|TRBJ2-3|-
CASSARLDGTDTQYF
TGTGCCAGCTCAGCAAGACTAGATGGGACAGATACGCAGTATTTT
>TRBV7-9|-|TRBJ2-7|few
CASSAQSSYEQYF
TGTGCCAGCAGCGCTCAAAGCTCCTACGAGCAGTACTTC
>TRBV5-1|-|TRBJ2-5|-
CASSLRIQETQYF
TGCGCCAGCAGCTTACGTATCCAAGAGACCCAGTACTTC
>TRBV6-4|-|TRBJ2-1|-
CASSDSGSLVNEQFF
TGTGCCAGCAGTGACTCGGGGAGTCTAGTCAATGAGCAGTTCTTC
>TRBV7-9|-|TRBJ2-4|-
CASSVGAGKNIQYF
TGTGCCAGCAGCGTAGGGGCCGGCAAAAACATTCAGTACTTC
>TRBV6-6|TRBD1|TRBJ2-3|few
CASLRQGAQPSTDTQYF
TGTGCCAGCCTAAGACAGGGGGCTCAACCTAGCACAGATACGCAGTATTTT
>TRBV11-2|TRBD1|TRBJ2-7|-
CASSLDPPGTGVGRRNEQYF
TGTGCCAGCAGCTTAGATCCCCCTGGGACAGGGGTAGGAAGAAGAAACGAGCAGTACTTC
>TRBV5-1|TRBD1|TRBJ2-3|few
CASSLGDRDTDTQYF
TGCGCCAGCAGCTTGGGGGACAGGGACACAGATACGCAGTATTTT
>TRBV7-2|TRBD2|TRBJ2-1|-
CASQAGGDNEQFF
TGTGCCAGCCAGGCGGGGGGAGACAATGAGCAGTTCTTC
>TRBV5-1|-|TRBJ2-7|-
CASSLVEGMKQYF
TGCGCCAGCAGCTTGGTTGAGGGAATGAAGCAGTACTTC
>TRBV5-1|TRBD1|TRBJ2-1|-
CASSDRGQGQFF
TGCGCCAGCAGCGACAGGGGGCAAGGGCAGTTCTTC
>TRBV27|-|TRBJ2-1|-
CASSLIGSSYNEQFF
TGTGCCAGCAGTTTAATAGGCAGCTCCTACAATGAGCAGTTCTTC
>TRBV3-1|-|TRBJ1-2|-
CASSQDGLNYGYTF
TGTGCCAGCAGCCAAGACGGGCTAAACTATGGCTACACCTTC
>TRBV28|-|TRBJ2-7|few
CASSLGSVTGEQYF
TGTGCCAGCAGTTTAGGGTCAGTCACGGGTGAGCAGTACTTC
>TRBV9|TRBD2|TRBJ2-1|-
CASSGVAGVDNEQFF
TGTGCCAGCAGCGGTGTAGCGGGGGTGGACAATGAGCAGTTCTTC
>TRBV20-1|-|TRBJ2-5|-
CSADRQGRRTQYF
TGCAGTGCCGACCGGCAGGGGCGTCGGACCCAGTACTTC